Listed below are T cell receptor beta chains from one sample, sequenced in a study of blood T cell repertoires in COVID-19. Assay: immunoSEQ multiplex PCR; the TCRdb copy retains only in-frame clones and omits some. The sample includes roughly 330,000 clones, more than 75% of them seen just once. The sample was peripheral blood. These receptors were collected from a woman aged 45 to 65 with active or convalescent COVID-19. Both conserved end residues are part of each CDR3. The D gene is left open where the match is weak. Some rows mark clone size as missing; the rest say once, few, many or name a class of expanded clone.

v_gene	d_gene	j_gene	abundance	CDR3nt	CDR3aa
TRBV2	.	TRBJ1-1	.	TGTGCCAGCAGTGACAGGGAGGGCACTGAAGCTTTCTTT	CASSDREGTEAFF
TRBV10-3	.	TRBJ2-7	.	TGTGCCATCTCCTCGGGCCCGGCGGGCTCCTACGAGCAGTACTTC	CAISSGPAGSYEQYF
TRBV19	TRBD1	TRBJ1-1	.	TGTGCCAGTAGTATTAGGACAGGGGTCAGTAACACTGAAGCTTTCTTT	CASSIRTGVSNTEAFF
TRBV4-1	TRBD1	TRBJ1-1	.	TGCGCCAGCAGCCAACTACCCGGGACAGGGGGAACTGAAGCTTTCTTT	CASSQLPGTGGTEAFF
TRBV5-1	.	TRBJ2-2	.	TGCGCCAGTAGAGACAGTGACACCGGGGAGCTGTTTTTT	CASRDSDTGELFF
TRBV7-3	.	TRBJ1-1	.	TGTGCCAGCAGCTTATGGGGCGCGACTGAAGCTTTCTTT	CASSLWGATEAFF
TRBV6-6	.	TRBJ1-3	few	TGTGCCAGCAGTCAGACAGGCTCTACCTCTGGAAACACCATATATTTT	CASSQTGSTSGNTIYF
TRBV4-3	TRBD1	TRBJ2-7	.	TGCGCCAGCAGCCAAGGACGAACACAGGGGTATGGCTACGAGCAGTACTTC	CASSQGRTQGYGYEQYF
TRBV28	.	TRBJ1-5	.	TGTGCCAGTCGTGAGGAAAGCAATCAGCCCCAGCATTTT	CASREESNQPQHF
TRBV12-3/TRBV12-4	.	TRBJ1-2	.	TGTGCCAGCAGACCAGGGGCTGGCTATGGCTACACCTTC	CASRPGAGYGYTF
TRBV4-2	.	TRBJ1-2	few	TGTGCCAGCAGCCCCGGGGTCACCAACAGCGTCAGCTATGGCTACACCTTC	CASSPGVTNSVSYGYTF
TRBV18	.	TRBJ2-7	.	TGTGCCAGCTCAGTGGGGAGCTCCTACGAGCAGTACTTC	CASSVGSSYEQYF
TRBV3-1/TRBV3-2	TRBD1	TRBJ1-3	.	TGTGCCAGCAGCGACAGGGGATCTGGAAACACCATATATTTT	CASSDRGSGNTIYF
TRBV4-1	TRBD1	TRBJ1-3	.	TGCGCCAGCAGCCCCGGGGACAGCCGCTCTGGAAACACCATATATTTT	CASSPGDSRSGNTIYF
TRBV7-8	.	TRBJ1-4	.	TGTGCCAGCAGCTCCAAGCGCGAGGCGGCTAATGAAAAACTGTTTTTT	CASSSKREAANEKLFF
TRBV6-2/TRBV6-3	.	TRBJ1-1	few	TGTGCCAGCAGTTACCGGGGGGCCACTGAAGCTTTCTTT	CASSYRGATEAFF
TRBV5-1	.	TRBJ1-1	.	TGCGCCAGCAGCTTGGATGGGGCGAGGAACACTGAAGCTTTCTTT	CASSLDGARNTEAFF
TRBV6-5	.	TRBJ2-6	few	TGTGCCAGCTTGACTCCCTCTGGGGCCAACGTCCTGACTTTC	CASLTPSGANVLTF
TRBV7-2	.	TRBJ1-6	.	TGTGCCAGCAGCTCAAGACAGTGGAATTCACCCCTCCACTTT	CASSSRQWNSPLHF
TRBV5-1	.	TRBJ1-1	.	TGCGCCAGCAGCCAGGGGTCCGGAGGTGAAGCTTTCTTT	CASSQGSGGEAFF
TRBV27	.	TRBJ1-1	.	TGTGCCAGTAAACAGGGCGGGGGGTTGAACACTGAAGCTTTCTTT	CASKQGGGLNTEAFF
TRBV27	.	TRBJ2-4	.	TGTGCCAGCAGTTCCGACAGAAACATTCAGTACTTC	CASSSDRNIQYF
TRBV6-6	TRBD1	TRBJ1-2	.	TGTGCCAGCAGTTACTCGGGACAGGTTCCCTATGGCTACACCTTC	CASSYSGQVPYGYTF
TRBV12-3/TRBV12-4	.	TRBJ2-2	.	TGTGCCAGCATTGCGTACACCGGGGAGCTGTTTTTT	CASIAYTGELFF
TRBV28	.	TRBJ1-5	.	TGTGCCAGCAGTTCGGGAAGAAGCAATCAGCCCCAGCATTTT	CASSSGRSNQPQHF
TRBV6-5	.	TRBJ1-1	once	TGTGCCAGCACCCCAGCGGGGAACACTGAAGCTTTCTTT	CASTPAGNTEAFF
TRBV4-2	.	TRBJ1-1	.	TGTGCCAGCAGCCAAGATGGGCCAGCCAACACTGAAGCTTTCTTT	CASSQDGPANTEAFF
TRBV5-1	TRBD2	TRBJ2-1	.	TGCGCCAGCAGCCCGGGACTAGCGGGAGGTATTGAGCAGTTCTTC	CASSPGLAGGIEQFF
TRBV2	TRBD2	TRBJ2-5	few	TGTGCCAGCAGTGACCCCGTTGGTAGCGGGGCCCCCAAAGAGACCCAGTACTTC	CASSDPVGSGAPKETQYF
TRBV12-3/TRBV12-4	.	TRBJ2-7	few	TGTGCCAGCAGTTTTGCGGACACGAAGTACTTC	CASSFADTKYF
TRBV28	.	TRBJ1-1	.	TGTGCCAGCGCCAATCTGCCGCGGGGGGACACTGAAGCTTTCTTT	CASANLPRGDTEAFF
TRBV6-5	.	TRBJ1-1	.	TGTGCCAGCAGTTACGCCGAGGGGAACACTGAAGCTTTCTTT	CASSYAEGNTEAFF
TRBV19	.	TRBJ1-6	.	TGTGCCAGTAGCCAGGCAATTAATTCACCCCTCCACTTT	CASSQAINSPLHF
TRBV6-2/TRBV6-3	.	TRBJ2-7	.	TGTGCCAGCAGTTTAGCAGTCACCGAGCAGTACTTC	CASSLAVTEQYF
TRBV2	TRBD1	TRBJ2-2	.	TGCCCCTGGACAGGGACCGGGGAGCTGTTTTTT	CPWTGTGELFF
TRBV18	TRBD1	TRBJ1-5	.	TGTGCCAGCTCCCCTGGACAGGGGGCGCGTTTCAATCAGCCCCAGCATTTT	CASSPGQGARFNQPQHF
TRBV28	TRBD1	TRBJ2-7	.	TGTGCCAGCAGCTGGGTAGACAGGGCCAACTACGAGCAGTACTTC	CASSWVDRANYEQYF
TRBV4-3	TRBD1	TRBJ1-1	once	TGCGCCAGCAGCCAAGATAATATGGGACAGGTGAACACTGAAGCTTTCTTT	CASSQDNMGQVNTEAFF
TRBV6-5	.	TRBJ1-1	.	TGTGCCAGCAAATCAGGGCAGGGTGGTGAAGCTTTCTTT	CASKSGQGGEAFF
TRBV19	TRBD1	TRBJ1-1	once	TGTGCCAGTAGCCGGGACAGGGGAACTGAAGCTTTCTTT	CASSRDRGTEAFF
TRBV24-1	TRBD2	TRBJ2-3	.	TGTGCCACCAGCCAGGGACTAGCGGGACCCGCAGATACGCAGTATTTT	CATSQGLAGPADTQYF
TRBV28	TRBD1	TRBJ1-4	.	TGTGCCAGCAGGGGACAGGGGGTTGGGGAACTGTTTTTT	CASRGQGVGELFF
TRBV7-2	.	TRBJ2-5	.	TGTGCCAGCAGCGCCGTTCGGGGGAGAGTAGAGACCCAGTACTTC	CASSAVRGRVETQYF
TRBV19	.	TRBJ1-5	.	TGTGCCAGTAGTCCCAGGGGCGGGAGTCAGCCCCAGCATTTT	CASSPRGGSQPQHF
TRBV7-9	.	TRBJ2-5	once	TGTGCCAGCAGCTTAGCGGTGGGGACAACCCAAGAGACCCAGTACTTC	CASSLAVGTTQETQYF
TRBV19	TRBD1	TRBJ1-2	.	TGTGCCAGTACCTTAATGGGACAGGGTCTCTATGGCTACACCTTC	CASTLMGQGLYGYTF
TRBV18	TRBD1	TRBJ1-3	once	TGTGCCAGCTCACCCATAGGCCCGGGACAGGGCCAGTTTGGAGGTTTT	CASSPIGPGQGQFGGF
TRBV11-2	.	TRBJ1-3	.	TGTGCCAGCAGCTTAGCTCATAGGACAACTGGAAACACCATATATTTT	CASSLAHRTTGNTIYF
TRBV7-2	.	TRBJ2-5	.	TGTGCCAGCAGCTTACTTGGGGCGGAGACCCAGTACTTC	CASSLLGAETQYF
TRBV6-5	.	TRBJ1-1	.	TGTGCCAGCAGTCCTACCCTACAGGGTTTAGCTTTCTTT	CASSPTLQGLAFF
TRBV12-3/TRBV12-4	.	TRBJ1-5	.	TGTGCCAGCAGCATCGGGCAGCCCCAGCATTTT	CASSIGQPQHF
TRBV12-3/TRBV12-4	TRBD1	TRBJ1-1	.	TGTGCCAGCAGTACAGCAGGGGGGTTGAAAGCTTTCTTT	CASSTAGGLKAFF
TRBV11-3	.	TRBJ2-4	.	TGTGCCAGCAGCTCACGGGTGTTCGACATTCAGTACTTC	CASSSRVFDIQYF